This TCR beta chain was captured by sequencing in a study of blood T cell repertoires in COVID-19 (dated by TCRdb to between 2020 and 2021). Turning to the overall study: Samples from collaborators originated in the United States, Italy and Spain and spanned both the acute and convalescent phases of COVID-19. Samples came from the ongoing ImmuneRACE study (first 160 participants) plus 1,254 subjects from 6 global collaborators. A freely available public database, intended as a resource for researchers studying the immune response to SARS-CoV-2, is where the repertoires were released. The material from the prospective study consisted of cDNA or gDNA derived from T cells, B-cell-depleted T cells, or PBMCs. Where HLA class I and class II types were available, the types were taken from metadata supplied by the sample provider, not from assay-based typing. Sample metadata almost always included a de-identified subject ID, COVID-19 status, age in years and sex. Subjects who had been exposed to COVID-19, were actively infected with it, or had recovered from it provided the deeply sampled blood TCRbeta repertoires that made up the dataset.

Remarks on this clone: The target of this receptor is not known. No base-level quality is on record; no much larger clone is a single base apart.

TCRbeta CDR3 regions were amplified from genomic DNA by means of the immunoSEQ Assay, a bias-controlled multiplex PCR. From the authors' description of their analysis: Nucleated cell counts per sample were estimated from amplification of reference gene primers within the assay. To quantify the absolute abundance of each unique TCRbeta CDR3 rearrangement, sequence reads were collapsed and filtered. For each sample, productive Simpson clonality was calculated as the square root of Simpson's diversity index over productive rearrangements. TCRdb's version of the immuneACCESS table is confined to in-frame rearrangements and falls short of the full clone set. An unresolved V gene accounts for under half of the shortfall where checked; the remainder is of unknown origin. That table gives V, J and clone size, and the DNA gave D and trimming. Recorded for this sample are 160,000 or so clones; around 83% of them occurred a single time. Less than 2% of the sample comes from the top ten.

What the research found in general, with its limitations: The quantity of clinical and demographic metadata differed by source and by participant and was supplied without curation.

Trimming leaves V shorter by 6 bases and J shorter by 10 bases, with the junction holding 7 bases beyond the gene matches. The CDR3 runs 14 amino acids, cysteine and phenylalanine included. Of all the DNA, just the CDR3 is kept, 42 bases in frame from base 1. Reading the germline V gene gives CDR1 KGHSH and CDR2 LQKENI. The collaborating institutions used their own protocols to collect whole blood in K2EDTA tubes. Collaborator samples were shipped for TCRbeta analysis as frozen whole blood, isolated PBMCs, or DNA extracted from either sample type. This clonotype originated in a human donor in a cohort sampled during active COVID-19. The chain couples TRBV18 to TRBJ1-6, with 9 bases aligning to TRBD1. The sample taken for sequencing was peripheral blood. For the CDR3, the sequence is CASSQGQGQSPLHF. Here is the DNA: TGTGCCAGCTCCCAAGGACAGGGGCAATCACCCCTCCACTTT.